These 29 T cell receptor beta chains were all obtained from the same sample, sequenced in a study of regulatory T cells in long-lasting Graves disease. iRepertoire HTBI primers and Arm-PCR of CDR3 regions built TCR beta libraries. Each CDR3 protein gets one entry after TCRdb re-called the multiplex PCR reads with MiXCR. Of about 370,000 distinct CDR3 sequences listed, around a sixth are singletons. Documented time point: newly diagnosed GD, antithyroid drugs for less than 3 months. Preparation of the TCR library used RNA extracted from PBMCs. Sequencing was performed on peripheral blood mononuclear cells (PBMCs), taken at new diagnosis, from a patient treated with antithyroid drugs. The receptor set was obtained from a female donor with Graves disease.

This clonotype was recorded at least ten times. V is TRBV6-1 and J is TRBJ1-5; 7 bases map to TRBD1. The length of the CDR3 is 13 residues. J lost 3 bases, V lost 11 bases, and 7 bases had no gene match. CDR1 and CDR2 (germline): MNHNS, SASEGT. CDR3 sequence reads: CACRDSSNQPQHF. CDR3 bases: TGTGCCTGTCGGGACAGTTCCAATCAGCCCCAGCATTTT.

Notes on this clonotype: A single base separates this from a much larger clone, so it may be a read error. This sequence joins TRBV28 and TRBJ1-2; D unresolved. CDR3 length equals 14 residues. Per the germline V gene, CDR1 is MDHEN and CDR2 is SYDVKM. CDR3 residues: CASTLSEGSYGFTF. The CDR3 DNA is TGTGCCAGCACTCTTTCGGAAGGGAGCTATGGCTTCACCTTC.

This clonotype showed up many times. This chain connects TRBV6-1 to TRBJ2-1; D may be TRBD1 or TRBD2 (6 bases each). This CDR3 region has 13 residues. Germline CDR1 is MNHNS and CDR2 is SASEGT. Between the trimmed V and J ends, which lost 7 bases and 3 bases, there was a span of 10 bases. The CDR3 sequence is CASTGADYNEQFF. The CDR3 nucleotides read TGTGCCAGCACGGGGGCTGACTACAATGAGCAGTTCTTC.

This clonotype was observed many times. The gene calls are TRBV7-9 and TRBJ2-1, with a weak D call TRBD2 (6 bases). Trimming took 1 base from V and 4 from J, leaving 17 bases between them. Germline V CDR1 and CDR2: SEHNR, FQNEAQ (reference sequence). The CDR3 runs to 17 residues. The CDR3 DNA follows: TGTGCCAGCAGCTTAGAAAAACTAGCTTCGCTTTACAATGAGCAGTTCTTC. It is translated as CASSLEKLASLYNEQFF.

J is TRBJ2-7 and V is TRBV9; a possible D gene is TRBD2 (5 bases). Trimming took 2 bases from V and 1 from J, leaving 13 bases between them. CDR1 SGDLS and CDR2 YYNGEE come from the germline V gene. This CDR3 has 15 residues. This CDR3 reads CASSVGPRTSYEQYF. CDR3 DNA: TGTGCCAGCAGCGTCGGACCCAGGACTTCCTACGAGCAGTACTTC.

This clonotype was seen a handful of times. DNA for the CDR3: TGTGCCAGCAGTTTGTGGGACAGGGATCAGCCCCAGCATTTT. Translating gives CASSLWDRDQPQHF. The chain joins TRBV28 to TRBJ1-5; 9 nucleotides line up with TRBD1. The CDR3 has 14 residues. The V gene end was trimmed by 3 bases and the J gene end by 5 bases; junction bases not matched to a gene: 2. Germline V gene sequence: CDR1 MDHEN, CDR2 SYDVKM.

There are a few counts of this clonotype. V is TRBV10-1 and J is TRBJ1-2; D gene ambiguous. This CDR3 spans 14 amino acids. Trimming took 0 bases from V and 5 from J, leaving 10 bases between them. Germline V lookup: CDR1 WNHNN, CDR2 SYGVQD (reference sequence). CDR3 coding DNA: TGCGCCAGCAGTGAGTCTCGAAGTGCATATGGCTACACCTTC. Protein product: CASSESRSAYGYTF.

V usage is TRBV28 and J usage is TRBJ2-2; TRBD1 is a possible D gene (5 bases). V shed 4 bases and J shed 7 bases, with 16 bases lying between them. There are 15 residues in the CDR3. Germline lookup yields CDR1 MDHEN and CDR2 SYDVKM. CDR3 amino acids: CASSSPDTYDGELFF. As DNA, the CDR3 is TGTGCCAGCAGTTCACCGGACACTTATGACGGGGAGCTGTTTTTT.

This clonotype was counted ten times or more. CDR3 sequence reads: CASGLGQGSDIQYF. The CDR3 nucleotides are TGTGCTAGTGGTTTGGGACAGGGGAGCGACATTCAGTACTTC. This chain links TRBV12-5 with TRBJ2-4, with 8 positions matching TRBD1. V trimming: 1 base; J trimming: 8 bases; junction bases outside the gene matches: 4. Germline V gene sequence: CDR1 LGHNT, CDR2 FRNRAP. The CDR3 covers 14 residues. Full variable domain (rest looked up from reference TRBV12-5 and TRBJ2-4): DARVTQTPRHKVTEMGQEVTMRCQPILGHNTVFWYRQTMMQGLELLAYFRNRAPLDDSGMPKDRFSAEMPDATLATLKIQPSEPRDSAVYFCASGLGQGSDIQYFGAGTRLSVL.

This clonotype was picked up many times. The chain recombines TRBV7-2 with TRBJ1-5; TRBD1 might be the D (5 bases). The CDR3 extends over 15 amino acids. V lost 5 bases and J lost 0, with 11 bases in between. In germline, CDR1 is SGHTA, CDR2 FQGNSA. CDR3 loop: CASSVLTVSNQPQHF. The CDR3 DNA reads as TGTGCCAGCAGCGTACTGACAGTTAGCAATCAGCCCCAGCATTTT.

In its sample, this clonotype was seen many times. The chain uses TRBV5-1 and TRBJ2-7; TRBD2 is a possible D gene (6 bases). The V and J ends lost 0 bases and 4 bases respectively, with 14 bases between them. The V gene's germline CDR1 is SGHRS and CDR2 YFSETQ. The CDR3 consists of 15 residues. CDR3 residues: CASSLVADTMYEQYF. The CDR3, as DNA: TGCGCCAGCAGCTTGGTAGCGGATACAATGTACGAGCAGTACTTC.

This clonotype was counted at least ten times. In nucleotides, the CDR3 is TGTGCCAGCAGCTTAGGGGGCCTAGGGGGCCTGCGACAGCCCCAGCATTTT. Encoded protein: CASSLGGLGGLRQPQHF. This chain uses TRBV7-8 with TRBJ1-5; TRBD1 matches 7 bases. Germline V gives CDR1 SGHVS, CDR2 FQNEAQ. V trimming: 1 base; J trimming: 7 bases; junction bases outside the gene matches: 13. CDR3 length: 17 amino acids.

This clonotype was counted many times. The V gene is TRBV29-1, the J gene TRBJ1-5; TRBD1 might be the D (5 bases). Trimming stripped 2 bases from V and 0 bases from J, with 14 bases between. This CDR3 contains 16 residues. CDR1 and CDR2 (germline): SQVTM, ANQGSEA. In DNA form, the CDR3 reads TGCAGCGTTGAAATCGAAGGGGCTTATAGCAATCAGCCCCAGCATTTT. Translating gives CSVEIEGAYSNQPQHF.

This clonotype was detected many times. This chain links TRBV5-1 with TRBJ2-1; 9 nucleotides match TRBD2. Trimming took 4 bases from V and 0 from J; bases not matched to a gene: 11. The CDR3 length is 18 residues. Germline CDR1 reads SGHRS; CDR2 reads YFSETQ. The CDR3, as DNA: TGCGCCAGCAGCCGGTTCCCGCTAGCGGGAACCTCCTACAATGAGCAGTTCTTC. Its protein is CASSRFPLAGTSYNEQFF.

This clonotype appeared many times. The chain is built from TRBV7-3 and TRBJ1-1; the D is unclear. V lost 2 bases to trimming and J lost 4 bases, with 8 bases between them. Per germline, CDR1 SGHTA and CDR2 FQGTGA. The CDR3 loop spans 13 amino acids. The CDR3 protein is CASSLVFATEAFF. DNA for the CDR3: TGTGCCAGCAGCTTAGTATTCGCCACTGAAGCTTTCTTT.

This clonotype was observed many times. The J gene is TRBJ2-5, the V gene TRBV4-1, with 10 bases matching TRBD2. This CDR3 has 17 residues. J lost 5 bases, V lost 0 bases, and 9 bases had no gene match. Germline CDR1 and CDR2: MGHRA and YSYEKL. DNA for the CDR3: TGCGCCAGCAGCCAAGATCGCTGGCTAGCGGGGGATGAGACCCAGTACTTC. The encoded protein is CASSQDRWLAGDETQYF.

This clonotype was counted ten times or more. In DNA form, the CDR3 reads TGTGCCAGCAGCGTAGCTTCGGGACAGGGCTCACCCCTCCACTTT. Translating gives CASSVASGQGSPLHF. The chain links TRBV9 to TRBJ1-6, with TRBD1 identical over 9 bases. The CDR3 sequence is 15 residues long. The germline CDR1 and CDR2 sequences are SGDLS and YYNGEE. V was clipped by 0 bases and J by 10 bases; unmatched bases: 5.

This clonotype was counted at least ten times. The V call is TRBV11-2, the J call TRBJ1-5; D call uncertain. Germline V gene sequence: CDR1 SGHAT, CDR2 FQNNGV. The CDR3 is 13 amino acids. Trimming removed 1 base at V and 6 bases at J, with 7 bases between. Here the CDR3 reads CASSLVDSQPQHF. DNA for the CDR3: TGTGCCAGCAGCTTAGTTGATAGTCAGCCCCAGCATTTT.

This chain links TRBV28 with TRBJ1-2, with D perhaps TRBD1 (6 bases). Trimming left V 5 bases short and J 6 bases short, with 19 bases between. Germline V gives CDR1 MDHEN, CDR2 SYDVKM. The CDR3 has 15 residues. CDR3 region: CASSEDRLDPDGYTF. CDR3 sequence (DNA): TGTGCCAGCAGTGAGGACAGACTAGACCCGGATGGCTACACCTTC.

CDR3 coding DNA: TGTGCCACCAGCAGTGACAGGGGGCCAGGCGAGCAGTACTTC. Translation gives CATSSDRGPGEQYF. The chain has TRBV15 and TRBJ2-7, with 10 bases that match TRBD1. This CDR3 is 14 amino acids long. CDR1 is LNHNV, CDR2 YYDKDF, per germline (reference sequence). V gave up 3 bases and J gave up 6 bases; unmatched junction bases: 5.

This clonotype has at least ten counts. The chain recombines TRBV9 with TRBJ1-1; 10 positions agree with TRBD1. V was pared by 3 bases and J by 10 bases, with 9 bases of the junction left unmatched. The CDR3 is made up of 14 amino acids. The germline V gene has CDR1 SGDLS and CDR2 YYNGEE. The CDR3 sequence is CASSATGGARGAFF. CDR3 nucleotides: TGTGCCAGCAGCGCGACAGGGGGCGCCCGGGGAGCTTTCTTT.

This clonotype showed up many times. The genes are TRBV2 and TRBJ1-2; D remains ambiguous. Trimming removed 3 bases at V and 14 bases at J, with 19 bases between. The germline V gene has CDR1 SNHLY and CDR2 FYNNEI. CDR3 length: 13 amino acids. Here the CDR3 reads CASSDDALPTLTF. As DNA, the CDR3 is TGTGCCAGCAGTGACGATGCCCTACCAACCCTAACCTTC.

This clonotype was observed at least ten times. The rearrangement joins TRBV6-9 to TRBJ2-1; 7 nucleotides line up with TRBD2. Germline V gene lookup returns CDR1 MNHGY and CDR2 SVAAGI. The V and J ends lost 3 bases and 7 bases, in that order; junction bases with no gene match: 9. This CDR3 has 15 amino acids. CDR3 region: CASSYFAGVGNEQFF. Written as DNA, the CDR3 is TGTGCCAGCAGTTACTTCGCGGGAGTAGGAAATGAGCAGTTCTTC.

The chain joins TRBV5-5 to TRBJ1-1; TRBD1 agrees at 9 bases. The CDR3 is 16 amino acids. Germline CDR1 reads SGHKS; CDR2 reads YYEKEE (reference sequence). Trimming at V came to 2 bases and at J to 1 base, leaving 6 bases not matched to a gene. The CDR3 is CASSLNLGQGNTEAFF. CDR3 nucleotides: TGTGCCAGCAGCTTAAACTTGGGACAGGGGAACACTGAAGCTTTCTTT.

The chain carries TRBV7-6 and TRBJ2-5; D is possibly TRBD1 or TRBD2 (6 bases each). The germline V gene has CDR1 SGHVS and CDR2 FNYEAQ. Trimming shortened V by 6 bases and J by 5 bases, and 19 bases separated the two germline ends. The CDR3 extends over 15 amino acids. CDR3 in DNA: TGTGCCAGCAGTTCTTTCGGGGGCGCGGGGGAGACCCAGTACTTC. It specifies CASSSFGGAGETQYF.

This clonotype showed up many times. The chain carries TRBV30 and TRBJ1-4; no clear D. Germline V CDR1 and CDR2: GTSNPN, SVGIG (reference sequence). CDR3 length: 11 amino acids. Trimming took 0 bases from V and 6 from J, leaving 2 bases between them. CDR3 coding DNA: TGTGCCTGGAGTGTACATGAAAAACTGTTTTTT. This translates into CAWSVHEKLFF.

In its sample, this clonotype was seen many times. The chain has TRBV20-1 and TRBJ1-6; TRBD1 matches 12 bases. Germline values: CDR1 DFQATT, CDR2 SNEGSKA (reference sequence). The CDR3 runs to 16 residues. The trim removed 1 base at V and 11 bases at J, leaving 9 bases unmatched. Written as DNA, the CDR3 is TGCAGTGCTAGAGCATTGGGACAGGGGGCCGATGCACCCCTCCACTTT. It encodes CSARALGQGADAPLHF.

Ten or more counts support this clonotype. The chain is built from TRBV28 and TRBJ2-3, with 12 positions matching TRBD2. This CDR3 spans 16 amino acids. Germline values: CDR1 MDHEN, CDR2 SYDVKM. Unmatched junction bases numbered 7, after V lost 5 bases and J lost 4 bases. The CDR3 nucleotides read TGTGCCAGCAGTCCATCTAGCGGGAGGGTGGCAGATACGCAGTATTTT. It encodes CASSPSSGRVADTQYF.

This clonotype was seen a single time. In nucleotides, the CDR3 is TGTGCCAGCAGCTTTCGGGGAGATGGGATGAGGAAACTGTTTTTT. Protein sequence: CASSFRGDGMRKLFF. V is TRBV7-9 and J is TRBJ1-4; D not resolved. CDR1 and CDR2 from the germline V gene are SEHNR and FQNEAQ (reference sequence). The CDR3 loop spans 15 amino acids. V lost 3 bases to trimming and J lost 11 bases, with 19 bases between them.